The 14 T cell receptor beta chains reported below all come from one sample, sequenced in a study of cytomegalovirus exposure and HLA in healthy donors. PCR was performed using 60 Vbeta and 13 Jbeta primers. The repertoire was sequenced with immunoSEQ multiplex PCR; TCRdb's copy has only in-frame clones and lacks some. Of about 94,000 clones in the sample, more than 70% were seen once. The specimen was PBMCs. Receptors were obtained from a woman aged 40-49 years in good health and CMV-seronegative.

This rearrangement joins TRBV25-1 to TRBJ1-1, with TRBD1 matching 10 bases. Germline V gene lookup returns CDR1 MGHDK and CDR2 SYGVNS. The CDR3 runs 16 residues. J gave up 4 bases and V 5 bases, and 10 bases lay outside the gene matches. The CDR3 sequence: CASSHFIGQGGTEAFF. In DNA form, the CDR3 reads TGTGCCAGCAGTCACTTCATCGGACAGGGGGGCACTGAAGCTTTCTTT.

The chain uses TRBV5-6 and TRBJ1-1; perhaps TRBD1 as D (5 bases). The CDR3 spans 13 residues. Germline V gene sequence: CDR1 SGHDT, CDR2 YYEEEE. V was cut by 5 bases and J by 1 base, with 9 bases left in between. The CDR3 loop reads CASRLGGNTEAFF. CDR3 nucleotide sequence: TGTGCCAGCAGGCTGGGGGGGAACACTGAAGCTTTCTTT. Complete variable domain (other parts from reference TRBV5-6 and TRBJ1-1): DAGVTQSPTHLIKTRGQQVTLRCSPKSGHDTVSWYQQALGQGPQFIFQYYEEEERQRGNFPDRFSGHQFPNYSSELNVNALLLGDSALYLCASRLGGNTEAFFGQGTRLTVV.

The rearrangement uses TRBV5-1 and TRBJ2-3; D is possibly TRBD2 (6 bases). The CDR3 has 15 amino acids. Per germline, CDR1 SGHRS and CDR2 YFSETQ. V was cut by 0 bases and J by 2 bases, with 10 bases left in between. The CDR3 DNA reads as TGCGCCAGCAGCTTGGCCGCGGGACTCACAGATACGCAGTATTTT. Amino acids: CASSLAAGLTDTQYF.

J is TRBJ1-2 and V is TRBV30; D is undetermined. This CDR3 contains 11 residues. The V gene's germline CDR1 is GTSNPN and CDR2 SVGIG (reference sequence). The germline V and J ends were trimmed by 2 bases and 7 bases, with 8 bases remaining between them. The CDR3 DNA reads as TGTGCCTGGAGTCCCCCAGGTGGCTACACCTTC. Translated: CAWSPPGGYTF.

The V and J genes are TRBV9 and TRBJ2-7, with 10 bases identical to TRBD1. V gave up 0 bases and J gave up 3 bases; unmatched junction bases: 6. CDR1 and CDR2 (germline): SGDLS, YYNGEE. The CDR3 has 16 amino acids. DNA of the CDR3: TGTGCCAGCAGCGTAGAGGGGACAGGGGCATTCTACGAGCAGTACTTC. Residues: CASSVEGTGAFYEQYF. The complete variable domain, with remaining parts taken from reference TRBV9 and TRBJ2-7, reads DSGVTQTPKHLITATGQRVTLRCSPRSGDLSVYWYQQSLDQGLQFLIQYYNGEERAKGNILERFSAQQFPDLHSELNLSSLELGDSALYFCASSVEGTGAFYEQYFGPGTRLTVT.

The V call is TRBV2, the J call TRBJ1-1; D might be TRBD1 (5 bases). Germline V gene data show CDR1 as SNHLY and CDR2 as FYNNEI. Trimming pared 7 bases from V and 0 bases from J, leaving 9 bases between. This CDR3 comprises 13 residues. CDR3 sequence (DNA): TGTGCCAGCAACCTGGACATGAACACTGAAGCTTTCTTT. Protein product: CASNLDMNTEAFF.

The chain combines TRBV2 with TRBJ1-4; D is perhaps TRBD1 (6 bases). The V gene's germline CDR1 is SNHLY and CDR2 FYNNEI. The CDR3 is made up of 15 amino acids. V gave up 5 bases and J gave up 8 bases, with 18 bases separating them. CDR3 region: CASSFGRGYGEKLFF. DNA of the CDR3: TGTGCCAGCAGTTTCGGCAGGGGTTATGGAGAAAAACTGTTTTTT. Supplemented by reference TRBV2 and TRBJ1-4, the full variable domain reads EPEVTQTPSHQVTQMGQEVILRCVPISNHLYFYWYRQILGQKVEFLVSFYNNEISEKSEIFDDQFSVERPDGSNFTLKIRSTKLEDSAMYFCASSFGRGYGEKLFFGSGTQLSVL.

This clone was seen more than once but under ten times. Here the CDR3 reads CASSWPTGSNEKLFF. In DNA, the CDR3 is TGTGCCAGCAGCTGGCCCACAGGGAGTAATGAAAAACTGTTTTTT. The chain uses TRBV5-6 and TRBJ1-4, with D perhaps matching TRBD1 (6 bases). This CDR3 contains 15 residues. Between the trimmed V and J ends, which lost 3 bases and 4 bases, there was a span of 13 bases. Germline V gene lookup returns CDR1 SGHDT and CDR2 YYEEEE.

The V call is TRBV29-1, the J call TRBJ1-4, with D tentatively TRBD1 (6 bases). CDR1 and CDR2 from the germline V gene are SQVTM and ANQGSEA. This CDR3 has 13 residues. Trimming removed 7 bases from V and 5 bases from J, with 14 bases in between. The CDR3 sequence: CSALPGTNEKLFF. CDR3 in DNA: TGCAGCGCCCTTCCAGGGACAAATGAAAAACTGTTTTTT.

This clone was detected a few times. V usage is TRBV10-3 and J usage is TRBJ2-3, with TRBD2 identical over 12 bases. The CDR3 sequence is 16 residues long. Germline CDR1 ENHRY, CDR2 SYGVKD. V gave up 2 bases and J gave up 2 bases; unmatched junction bases: 2. The CDR3 region is CAISEGLAGSTDTQYF. In nucleotides, the CDR3 is TGTGCCATCAGTGAGGGACTAGCGGGGTCCACAGATACGCAGTATTTT.

This clone was detected only a few times. The V call is TRBV21-1, the J call TRBJ1-1. TRBV21-1 is a documented pseudogene. This CDR3 contains 16 residues. CDR3 nucleotide sequence: TGTGCCAGCAGCAACCTTTGGGGACTCCAGAACACTGAAGCTTTCTTT. Translating it yields CASSNLWGLQNTEAFF.

This chain connects TRBV6-5 to TRBJ2-5; 11 nucleotides agree with TRBD2. J was trimmed by 13 bases and V by 5 bases; bases with no gene match: 9. From germline, CDR1 is MNHEY and CDR2 SVGAGI. This CDR3 spans 13 amino acids. The CDR3 loop reads CASSAGLAGNAYF. In nucleotides, the CDR3 is TGTGCCAGCAGTGCCGGACTAGCGGGCAATGCGTACTTC.

The chain carries TRBV11-2 and TRBJ2-1; 8 bases map to TRBD2. CDR1 and CDR2 from the germline V gene are SGHAT and FQNNGV. This CDR3 is built from 15 residues. V lost 2 bases, J lost 5 bases, and 5 bases stayed unmatched. For the CDR3, the DNA is TGTGCCAGCAGCTTATTAGCGGGGTACCACAATGAGCAGTTCTTC. Its protein product is CASSLLAGYHNEQFF.

The chain employs TRBV5-6 and TRBJ2-7, with D perhaps matching TRBD1 (6 bases). The germline V gene encodes CDR1 SGHDT and CDR2 YYEEEE. The CDR3 loop spans 14 amino acids. V lost 0 bases to trimming and J lost 1 base, with 8 bases between them. Here the CDR3 reads CASSLVTGSYEQYF. CDR3 bases: TGTGCCAGCAGCTTGGTCACAGGGTCCTACGAGCAGTACTTC.